The present entry profiles one T cell receptor beta chain with its context. Its antigen is as yet unknown. The record originates from a study of Ad26.COV2.S vaccination and SARS-CoV-2 variants. Study-wide results and limits: After vaccination, reports described spike-specific CD8+ and CD4+ T cell responses as showing substantial breadth.

The treatment denotes: around 19 received Ad26.COV2.S at low or high dose, single or two shots; about 5 received placebo; per-sample allocation not given. Sample collection was performed on day 63 after the first vaccine or placebo injection. An 18-55-year-old adult in Boston served as donor. Assay: immunoSEQ multiplex PCR; the TCRdb copy retains only in-frame clones and omits some. The table shows approximately 460,000 clones, with approximately 90% occurring only once. The CDR3 length is 15 residues. Trimming pared 4 bases from V and 0 bases from J, leaving 12 bases between. CDR1 LNHNV and CDR2 YYDKDF come from the germline V gene (reference sequence).

This specimen consisted of peripheral blood, obtained in a trial of Ad26.COV2.S vaccine versus placebo. The TCR was taken from a person between 18 and 65 years old who received the Ad26.COV2.S COVID-19 vaccine or a placebo. V and J are TRBV15 and TRBJ1-2, with D uncertain. CDR3 DNA: TGTGCCACCAGCAAGTCGGACGGAACTAACTATGGCTACACCTTC. Its protein is CATSKSDGTNYGYTF.